What follows describes a single TCR beta chain. The sample originates from a study of blood T cell repertoires in COVID-19. Whole-study context: Sites in the United States, Italy and Spain provided acute and convalescent COVID-19 samples. The cDNA or gDNA used as material had been derived from T cells, B-cell-depleted T cells, or PBMCs.

V shed 4 bases, J shed 4 bases, and the junction held 7 bases outside the gene matches. There are 15 residues in the CDR3. Germline V gene sequence: CDR1 ENHRY, CDR2 SYGVKD. In the source study's methods: Cell counts per sample came from amplifying reference gene primers. Produced via immunoSEQ multiplex PCR; TCRdb's table is partial and in-frame only. V, J and clone size derive from that table, while D and trimming were established from the DNA sequence. The profile shows roughly 150,000 clones, 65% to 85% of them singletons. This chain uses TRBV10-3 with TRBJ1-1, with 9 bases aligning to TRBD1. The sample was peripheral blood. This TCR was recovered from a woman between 65 and 79 years old who had recovered from COVID-19. The CDR3 DNA reads as TGTGCCATCAGTGCCGCGACAGGGGGGCTCACTGAAGCTTTCTTT. It translates to CAISAATGGLTEAFF.